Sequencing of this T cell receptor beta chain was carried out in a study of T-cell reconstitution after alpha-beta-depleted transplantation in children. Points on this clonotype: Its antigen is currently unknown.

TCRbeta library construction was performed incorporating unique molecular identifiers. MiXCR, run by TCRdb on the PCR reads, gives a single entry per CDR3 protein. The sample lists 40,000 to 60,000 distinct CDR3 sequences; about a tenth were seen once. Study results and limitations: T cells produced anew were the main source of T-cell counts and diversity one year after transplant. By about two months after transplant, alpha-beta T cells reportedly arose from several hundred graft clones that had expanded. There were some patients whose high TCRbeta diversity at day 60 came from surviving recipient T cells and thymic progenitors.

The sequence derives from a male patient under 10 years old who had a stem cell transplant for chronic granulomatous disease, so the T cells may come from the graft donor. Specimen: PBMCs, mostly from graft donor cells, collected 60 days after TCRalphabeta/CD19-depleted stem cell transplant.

The CDR3 reads CASSYHPLLTDTQYF. The CDR3 coding sequence is TGTGCCAGCAGTTATCATCCTCTACTCACAGATACGCAGTATTTT. The V gene is TRBV6-5, the J gene TRBJ2-3; D ambiguous. Germline V gene sequence: CDR1 MNHEY, CDR2 SVGAGI. This CDR3 spans 15 amino acids. V was pared by 3 bases and J by 2 bases, with 12 bases between.